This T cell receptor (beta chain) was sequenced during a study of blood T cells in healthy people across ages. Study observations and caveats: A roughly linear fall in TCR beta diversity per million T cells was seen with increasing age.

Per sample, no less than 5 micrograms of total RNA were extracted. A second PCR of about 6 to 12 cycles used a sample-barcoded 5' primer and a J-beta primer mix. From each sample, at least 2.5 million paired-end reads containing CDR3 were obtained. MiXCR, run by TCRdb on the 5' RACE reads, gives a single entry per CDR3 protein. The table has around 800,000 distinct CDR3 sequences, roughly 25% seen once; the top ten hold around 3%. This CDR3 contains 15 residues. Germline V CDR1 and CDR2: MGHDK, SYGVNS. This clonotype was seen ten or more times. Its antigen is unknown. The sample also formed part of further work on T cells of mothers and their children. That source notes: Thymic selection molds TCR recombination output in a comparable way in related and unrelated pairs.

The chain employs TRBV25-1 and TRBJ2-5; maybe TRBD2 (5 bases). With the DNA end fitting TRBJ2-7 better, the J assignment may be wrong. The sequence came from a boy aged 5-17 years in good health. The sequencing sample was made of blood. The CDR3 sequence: CASSDLRVSSYEQYF. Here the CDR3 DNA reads TGTGCCAGCAGTGATTTGCGGGTTAGCTCCTACGAGCAGTACTTC.